Following are 27 T cell receptor beta chains from one sample sequenced in a study of identical twins (TCRdb year 2016). The receptor library was made with 5' RACE. Instrument on record: Illumina HiSeq 2000. TCRdb redid the processing of the public reads, applying fastp at Q25 and MiXCR, and retained in-frame beta chains. Rows merge per CDR3 protein into single entries with the most common DNA and genes. This sample gives hundreds of thousands of distinct CDR3 sequences in total; roughly 7% of them show up just once. Roughly 3.6% of the sample is taken by the ten largest. The same data also contributed to another study, on yellow fever vaccine responses in identical twins.

Material: memory (CD45RO+) T cells sorted from blood. The intended sense of this specimen's cell subset or site label: CD45RO+ enriched T cells. The receptor source for this set is a woman between 18 and 29 years old in good health.

V usage is TRBV7-8 and J usage is TRBJ2-5; 8 nucleotides match TRBD2. This CDR3 spans 17 amino acids. V dropped 3 bases and J dropped 1; count of bases not matched to a gene: 10. The germline gives CDR1 SGHVS, CDR2 FQNEAQ. CDR3: CASSLTHGRGIQETQYF. In DNA, the CDR3 is TGTGCCAGCAGCTTGACCCACGGGAGGGGGATCCAAGAGACCCAGTACTTC.

This chain connects TRBV28 to TRBJ2-1, with D possibly TRBD1 on 6 matching bases. CDR1 and CDR2 from the germline V gene are MDHEN and SYDVKM. Trimming cost V 2 bases and J 4 bases, with 9 bases left between them. The CDR3 length is 14 residues. CDR3: CASSLRQVYNEQFF. The CDR3 DNA is TGTGCCAGCAGTTTACGACAGGTGTACAATGAGCAGTTCTTC.

The sample holds many counts of this clonotype. The chain has TRBV7-2 and TRBJ2-7; the D gene could be TRBD1 or TRBD2 (5 bases each). This CDR3 contains 13 residues. V shed 7 bases and J shed 4 bases, with 14 bases lying between them. CDR1 and CDR2 from the germline V gene are SGHTA and FQGNSA. The CDR3 spells CASTISREYEQYF. The CDR3 DNA reads TGTGCCAGCACCATTTCCAGGGAGTACGAGCAGTACTTC.

This clonotype was picked up a small number of times. V usage is TRBV18 and J usage is TRBJ2-1; tentatively, D is TRBD1 (6 bases). Trimming pared 8 bases from V and 6 bases from J, leaving 14 bases between. The CDR3 runs 13 residues. The germline V gene has CDR1 KGHSH and CDR2 LQKENI. CDR3 in DNA: TGTGCCAGCGTGACAGGTGGCCCCAATGAGCAGTTCTTC. Protein: CASVTGGPNEQFF.

Written as DNA, the CDR3 is TGTGCCAGTAGGGTGGGCGGGAGCACAGATACGCAGTATTTT. Encoded protein: CASRVGGSTDTQYF. This rearrangement joins TRBV19 to TRBJ2-3; maybe TRBD2 (5 bases). Germline lookup yields CDR1 LNHDA and CDR2 SQIVND (reference sequence). The CDR3 spans 14 residues. The ends were cut back, 6 bases at V and 0 bases at J, with 10 bases in the middle.

Many counts were recorded for this clonotype. V usage is TRBV20-1 and J usage is TRBJ2-1, with unresolved D. The V gene's germline CDR1 is DFQATT and CDR2 SNEGSKA (reference sequence). Trimming removed 2 bases at V and 1 base at J, with 6 bases between. This CDR3 is 13 amino acids long. This CDR3 is CSARPLSYNEQFF. CDR3 DNA: TGCAGTGCTAGACCCCTTTCCTACAATGAGCAGTTCTTC.

This clonotype appeared many times. The J gene is TRBJ2-5, the V gene TRBV11-2; 9 bases are shared with TRBD2. CDR3 size: 15 residues. J gave up 0 bases and V 3 bases, and 2 bases lay outside the gene matches. Germline lookup yields CDR1 SGHAT and CDR2 FQNNGV. CDR3 protein: CASSLSGGNQETQYF. In DNA form, the CDR3 reads TGTGCCAGCAGCTTGAGCGGGGGGAACCAAGAGACCCAGTACTTC. The whole variable domain, filled in from reference TRBV11-2 and TRBJ2-5, reads EAGVAQSPRYKIIEKRQSVAFWCNPISGHATLYWYQQILGQGPKLLIQFQNNGVVDDSQLPKDRFSAERLKGVDSTLKIQPAKLEDSAVYLCASSLSGGNQETQYFGPGTRLLVL.

This clonotype has at least ten counts. The J gene is TRBJ2-5, the V gene TRBV5-1; no clear D. The CDR3 is 12 residues long. V was clipped by 4 bases and J by 3 bases, with 7 bases between them. Looked up from germline, CDR1 is SGHRS and CDR2 is YFSETQ. In nucleotides, the CDR3 is TGCGCCAGCAGCGGGGAAGAAGAGACCCAGTACTTC. Protein: CASSGEEETQYF.

This clonotype was observed a few times. V and J are TRBV6-5 and TRBJ2-1, with D tentatively TRBD1 or TRBD2 (5 bases each). V lost 4 bases, J lost 5 bases, and 9 bases lay in between. The CDR3 consists of 13 residues. Germline assignment: CDR1 MNHEY and CDR2 SVGAGI. The CDR3 loop is CASSWDGNNEQFF. DNA for the CDR3: TGTGCCAGCAGTTGGGACGGCAACAATGAGCAGTTCTTC.

This clonotype was picked up a small number of times. The genes are TRBV5-1 and TRBJ1-2, with TRBD1 as a possible D gene (5 bases). The CDR3 has 16 residues. Trimming left V 0 bases short and J 2 bases short, with 14 bases between. The germline V gene encodes CDR1 SGHRS and CDR2 YFSETQ. The CDR3 sequence: CASSLDGRVKNYGYTF. The CDR3 DNA follows: TGCGCCAGCAGCTTGGACGGCAGGGTGAAGAACTATGGCTACACCTTC.

A few counts support this clonotype. V gene TRBV27 combines with J gene TRBJ1-6; 7 nucleotides align to TRBD1. Germline values: CDR1 MNHEY, CDR2 SMNVEV (reference sequence). The length of the CDR3 is 20 residues. V shed 3 bases, J shed 5 bases, and the junction held 19 bases outside the gene matches. As DNA, the CDR3 is TGTGCCAGCAGTTTTTCTTCCTGGACAGGCCTCGGGGGGCATAATTCACCCCTCCACTTT. Translating it yields CASSFSSWTGLGGHNSPLHF.

This clonotype was seen at least ten times. The chain uses TRBV20-1 and TRBJ1-2; TRBD1 matches at 9 bases. The CDR3 is 13 amino acids. V shed 5 bases, J shed 6 bases, and the junction held 7 bases outside the gene matches. Germline loops: CDR1 DFQATT, CDR2 SNEGSKA (reference sequence). The CDR3 protein is CSAVRDRDNGYTF. The CDR3 DNA reads TGCAGTGCTGTCCGGGACAGGGATAATGGCTACACCTTC.

This clonotype was observed a few times. The chain joins TRBV7-6 to TRBJ2-1, with TRBD2 as a possible D gene (6 bases). Germline-derived CDR1 and CDR2 are SGHVS and FNYEAQ. V lost 5 bases to trimming and J lost 6 bases, with 17 bases between them. The CDR3 is 15 residues long. For the CDR3, the DNA is TGTGCCAGCAGCCCCGATGGAGGGCAAGGCAATGAGCAGTTCTTC. As protein: CASSPDGGQGNEQFF.

This clonotype has just a few counts. V is TRBV6-4 and J is TRBJ2-1, with 9 bases matching TRBD2. This CDR3 has 14 amino acids. Trimming at V came to 0 bases and at J to 13 bases, leaving 7 bases not matched to a gene. From germline, CDR1 is MRHNA and CDR2 SNTAGT. The CDR3 coding sequence is TGTGCCAGCAGTGACTCAACGGCGGGAGGGGGACAGTTCTTC. Translating it yields CASSDSTAGGGQFF.

The chain joins TRBV11-2 to TRBJ1-3; D is unresolved. CDR1 is SGHAT, CDR2 FQNNGV, per germline. With 5 bases removed from V and 3 bases from J, the gap between germline ends came to 14 bases. The CDR3 contains 15 residues. The CDR3 here is CASSPRRGSGNTIYF. The DNA for the CDR3 is TGTGCCAGCAGCCCACGCCGGGGAAGTGGAAACACCATATATTTT.

Remarks on this clonotype: A read error may explain this, as a much larger clone is one base away. This chain joins TRBV20-1 and TRBJ2-3, with D possibly being TRBD1 or TRBD2 (5 bases each). Looked up from germline, CDR1 is DFQATT and CDR2 is SNEGSKA (reference sequence). The CDR3 runs 15 residues. The CDR3 DNA is TGCAGTGCTAGAGCCGGGGCATCCGTCGCAGATACGCGGTATTTT. The encoded protein is CSARAGASVADTRYF.

This clonotype occurred a few times. J is TRBJ1-2 and V is TRBV28; D remains ambiguous. The CDR3 is made up of 13 amino acids. Trimming removed 7 bases at V and 8 bases at J, with 17 bases between. Germline V lookup: CDR1 MDHEN, CDR2 SYDVKM. The CDR3 coding sequence is TGTGCCAGCAACGGACGGACGGCCTGGGGCTACACCTTC. The encoded protein is CASNGRTAWGYTF.

The CDR3 nucleotides are TGTGCCAGCAGCGGGCGACAGGGGGCAAACGGGGAGCTGTTTTTT. Its translation is CASSGRQGANGELFF. This chain links TRBV7-3 with TRBJ2-2; 10 bases match TRBD1. Germline loops: CDR1 SGHTA, CDR2 FQGTGA. The CDR3 runs 15 residues. V trimming: 5 bases; J trimming: 7 bases; junction bases outside the gene matches: 7.

This clonotype was seen a few times. This sequence joins TRBV6-1 and TRBJ1-4; 12 bases are a match to TRBD1. Per the germline V gene, CDR1 is MNHNS and CDR2 is SASEGT. The CDR3 covers 16 residues. With 7 bases clipped from V and 3 bases from J, the junction kept 6 bases outside the gene matches. CDR3 sequence reads: CASNRDRGLSNEKLFF. CDR3 sequence (DNA): TGTGCCAGCAACCGGGACAGGGGGCTGTCTAATGAAAAACTGTTTTTT.

This clonotype occurred many times. This chain connects TRBV27 to TRBJ1-4, with D maybe TRBD1 (6 bases). V was trimmed by 6 bases and J by 0 bases, leaving 14 bases between them. CDR3 length: 16 amino acids. Germline V gene sequence: CDR1 MNHEY, CDR2 SMNVEV (reference sequence). The DNA for the CDR3 is TGTGCCAGCAGGACGGGGACACCTGCAACTAATGAAAAACTGTTTTTT. Its protein product is CASRTGTPATNEKLFF.

This clonotype was seen ten or more times. V and J are TRBV5-6 and TRBJ2-1, with D tentatively TRBD1 (5 bases). V dropped 4 bases and J dropped 2 bases, with 28 bases sitting between them. CDR3 length equals 20 residues. Germline CDR1 and CDR2: SGHDT and YYEEEE. As DNA, the CDR3 is TGTGCCAGCAGCCACCCTCCCGCGAAGGGGCTAGAAAAAGCCTACAATGAGCAGTTCTTC. Translating gives CASSHPPAKGLEKAYNEQFF.

This clonotype was counted between two and nine times. The chain joins TRBV20-1 to TRBJ2-1, with unresolved D. The germline CDR1 and CDR2 sequences are DFQATT and SNEGSKA (reference sequence). V lost 3 bases and J 9 bases, leaving 12 bases between the germline ends. The CDR3 consists of 12 residues. CDR3 sequence (DNA): TGCAGTGCTAGTTTGGCGCTCGGTGAGCAGTTCTTC. It translates to CSASLALGEQFF.

This clonotype was counted many times. The chain carries TRBV5-1 and TRBJ2-2; 9 nucleotides line up with TRBD1. V gave up 8 bases and J gave up 1 base; unmatched junction bases: 9. The CDR3 is 16 residues long. CDR1 SGHRS and CDR2 YFSETQ come from the germline V gene. The CDR3 loop reads CASTLDRGLNTGELFF. DNA for the CDR3: TGCGCCAGTACTTTGGACAGGGGCTTGAACACCGGGGAGCTGTTTTTT.

This clonotype was seen a handful of times. The chain combines TRBV28 with TRBJ2-7; 9 bases fit TRBD1. The CDR3 contains 14 residues. J lost 3 bases, V lost 8 bases, and 8 bases had no gene match. CDR1 and CDR2 (germline): MDHEN, SYDVKM. In DNA, the CDR3 is TGTGCCAGCGGCCGACAGGGGGGAGGCTACGAGCAGTACGTC. It translates to CASGRQGGGYEQYV.

The chain combines TRBV5-1 with TRBJ1-2; D possibly corresponds to TRBD1 (6 bases). V was shortened by 7 bases and J by 0 bases, with 22 bases between the two germline ends. The CDR3 contains 17 residues. Germline assignment: CDR1 SGHRS and CDR2 YFSETQ. CDR3: CASFGSGQHLSNYGYTF. The CDR3 DNA is TGCGCCAGCTTTGGGTCAGGACAGCACCTTTCTAACTATGGCTACACCTTC.

This clonotype has only a few counts. This chain uses TRBV24-1 with TRBJ2-2; a possible D gene is TRBD1 (6 bases). V was trimmed by 4 bases and J by 5 bases, leaving 13 bases between them. Germline V gene data show CDR1 as KGHDR and CDR2 as SFDVKD. The length of the CDR3 is 15 residues. CDR3 sequence: CATSETGTQTGELFF. The CDR3 coding sequence is TGTGCCACCAGTGAAACCGGGACACAGACCGGGGAGCTGTTTTTT.

This clonotype was counted between two and nine times. This chain links TRBV5-1 with TRBJ2-6, with D unclear. V shed 0 bases and J shed 1 base, with 17 bases lying between them. CDR3 length equals 19 residues. Germline CDR1 reads SGHRS; CDR2 reads YFSETQ. CDR3 DNA sequence: TGCGCCAGCAGCTTGGGTTCCCTAGTCTCCCCATCTGGGGCCAACGTCCTGACTTTC. It is translated as CASSLGSLVSPSGANVLTF.